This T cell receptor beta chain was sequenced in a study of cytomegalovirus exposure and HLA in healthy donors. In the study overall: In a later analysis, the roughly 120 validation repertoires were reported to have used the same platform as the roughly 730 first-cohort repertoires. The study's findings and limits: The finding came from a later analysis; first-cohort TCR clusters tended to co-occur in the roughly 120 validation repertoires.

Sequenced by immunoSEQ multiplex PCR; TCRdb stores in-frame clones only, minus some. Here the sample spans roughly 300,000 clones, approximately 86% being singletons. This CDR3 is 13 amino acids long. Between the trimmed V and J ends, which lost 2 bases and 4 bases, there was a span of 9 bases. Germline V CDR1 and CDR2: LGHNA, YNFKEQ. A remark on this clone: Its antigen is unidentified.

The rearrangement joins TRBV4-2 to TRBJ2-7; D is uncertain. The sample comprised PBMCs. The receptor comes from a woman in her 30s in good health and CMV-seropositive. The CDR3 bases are TGTGCCAGCAGCCAACAATCAGGATACGAGCAGTACTTC. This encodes CASSQQSGYEQYF.